A selection of T cell receptor beta chains follows, all from one sample in a study of T cells after yellow fever vaccination. TCRdb re-called the 5' RACE reads with MiXCR, one entry per CDR3 protein. Here the sample spans some 160,000 distinct CDR3 sequences, approximately 10% being singletons. The sequences come from CD8+ T cells sorted from PBMCs, collected 45 days after the yellow fever booster vaccination. The receptors shown here come from a young man who received the YFV17D yellow fever vaccine. CDR3s include the opening cysteine and the closing phenylalanine or tryptophan. A D gene is named only where the DNA matches it firmly. Some rows have no size entry. The others give once, few or many, or a class for an expanded clone.

V: TRBV15
D: NA
size: NA
J: TRBJ2-7
CDR3: CATSSTVTYEQYF
DNA: TGTGCCACCAGCAGTACGGTGACCTACGAGCAGTACTTC

V: TRBV7-9
D: NA
size: NA
J: TRBJ2-3
CDR3: CASTPTGDSTDTQYF
DNA: TGTGCCAGCACCCCGACGGGGGATAGCACAGATACGCAGTATTTT

V: TRBV4-1
D: NA
size: NA
J: TRBJ1-1
CDR3: CASSRAHANTEAFF
DNA: TGCGCCAGCAGCCGAGCACATGCGAACACTGAAGCTTTCTTT

V: TRBV7-9
D: TRBD2
size: few
J: TRBJ2-7
CDR3: CASSSTAGAYEQYF
DNA: TGTGCCAGCAGCTCCACTGCGGGGGCCTACGAGCAGTACTTC

V: TRBV7-9
D: NA
size: NA
J: TRBJ2-7
CDR3: CASSSRTANYEQYF
DNA: TGTGCCAGCAGCTCGCGGACAGCTAACTACGAGCAGTACTTC

V: TRBV6-1
D: NA
size: many
J: TRBJ1-5
CDR3: CASSDGEGGNQPQHF
DNA: TGTGCCAGCAGTGATGGGGAAGGGGGCAATCAGCCCCAGCATTTT

V: TRBV4-1
D: NA
size: NA
J: TRBJ1-5
CDR3: CASSQETARGPQHF
DNA: TGCGCCAGCAGCCAAGAAACGGCACGAGGGCCCCAGCATTTT

V: TRBV9
D: TRBD1
size: NA
J: TRBJ2-6
CDR3: CASSVGDRTTNVLTF
DNA: TGTGCCAGCAGCGTTGGGGACAGGACGACCAACGTCCTGACTTTC

V: TRBV5-1
D: TRBD1
size: NA
J: TRBJ1-1
CDR3: CASSLAQGAQNTEAFF
DNA: TGCGCCAGCAGCTTGGCCCAGGGGGCGCAGAACACTGAAGCTTTCTTT

V: TRBV4-3
D: NA
size: NA
J: TRBJ2-7
CDR3: CASSHIQGDEQYF
DNA: TGCGCCAGCAGCCATATACAGGGAGACGAGCAGTACTTC

V: TRBV4-1
D: NA
size: few
J: TRBJ1-1
CDR3: CASSQRLAPNTEAFF
DNA: TGCGCCAGCAGCCAAAGATTGGCCCCGAACACTGAAGCTTTCTTT

V: TRBV20-1
D: TRBD2
size: many
J: TRBJ2-7
CDR3: CSARDSRTSGYYEQYF
DNA: TGCAGTGCTAGAGATAGCCGGACTAGCGGTTACTACGAGCAGTACTTC

V: TRBV12-3/TRBV12-4
D: TRBD1
size: many
J: TRBJ2-7
CDR3: CASSLDRYEQYF
DNA: TGTGCCAGCAGCTTGGACAGGTACGAGCAGTACTTC

V: TRBV12-3/TRBV12-4
D: NA
size: many
J: TRBJ2-5
CDR3: CASSLGFAGIQETQYF
DNA: TGTGCCAGCAGTTTAGGGTTTGCGGGGATACAAGAGACCCAGTACTTC

V: TRBV28
D: TRBD2
size: few
J: TRBJ2-5
CDR3: CASSFRGGAHETQYF
DNA: TGTGCCAGCAGTTTCCGCGGGGGGGCCCACGAGACCCAGTACTTC

V: TRBV19
D: TRBD1
size: NA
J: TRBJ1-1
CDR3: CASSIEGQGMNTEAFF
DNA: TGTGCCAGTAGTATCGAGGGACAGGGCATGAACACTGAAGCTTTCTTT

V: TRBV29-1
D: TRBD1
size: NA
J: TRBJ1-3
CDR3: CSALTGDGNTIYF
DNA: TGCAGCGCACTCACAGGGGATGGAAACACCATATATTTT

V: TRBV15
D: TRBD1
size: NA
J: TRBJ1-4
CDR3: CATSKQGGNEKLFF
DNA: TGTGCCACCAGTAAACAGGGGGGGAATGAAAAACTGTTTTTT

V: TRBV15
D: NA
size: few
J: TRBJ1-1
CDR3: CATSRDRGRSTEAFF
DNA: TGTGCCACCAGCAGAGACAGGGGAAGGAGCACTGAAGCTTTCTTT

V: TRBV9
D: NA
size: NA
J: TRBJ2-2
CDR3: CASSVAGDRLYTGELFF
DNA: TGTGCCAGCAGCGTAGCGGGTGACAGGTTGTACACCGGGGAGCTGTTTTTT

V: TRBV5-1
D: NA
size: few
J: TRBJ2-6
CDR3: CASSFLGRPSGANVLTF
DNA: TGCGCCAGCAGCTTTCTGGGACGTCCCTCTGGGGCCAACGTCCTGACTTTC

V: TRBV4-1
D: NA
size: few
J: TRBJ2-5
CDR3: CASSPVAGQETQYF
DNA: TGCGCCAGCAGCCCCGTGGCAGGGCAAGAGACCCAGTACTTC